This T cell receptor beta chain was observed in a study of radiotherapy plus CTLA-4 blockade in lung cancer. Study overall: In around 17% of patients, objective responses were seen; 31% had disease control.

Each patient with chemo-refractory metastatic non-small-cell lung cancer was treated with focal radiation plus CTLA-4 blockade using ipilimumab. About this clone itself: What it binds is unknown.

The length of the CDR3 is 15 residues. The germline V gene encodes CDR1 SGHAT and CDR2 FQNNGV. Trimming stripped 1 base from V and 2 bases from J, with 11 bases between. Sequenced by immunoSEQ multiplex PCR; TCRdb stores in-frame clones only, minus some. This sample yields about 48,000 clones, of which roughly 90% are seen a single time; around a sixth belongs to the top ten. Findings and limits, study-wide: Tumor-origin TCR clones grew in blood after radiotherapy plus ipilimumab. Early clone dynamics of blood T cells, plus interferon-beta, reportedly predicted response best.

Sequencing used peripheral blood, obtained from a patient treated with radiotherapy plus ipilimumab. The rearrangement links TRBV11-2 to TRBJ1-2; possibly TRBD1 for D (6 bases). This receptor was taken from a human donor with non-small cell lung cancer that progressed on radiotherapy plus ipilimumab. Some clones in this sample may be carry-over from other donors' samples. The CDR3 spells CASSLGSGENYGYTF. CDR3 nucleotide sequence: TGTGCCAGCAGCTTAGGTTCAGGGGAAAACTATGGCTACACCTTC. Combining the CDR3 with reference TRBV11-2 and TRBJ1-2 gives the whole variable domain EAGVAQSPRYKIIEKRQSVAFWCNPISGHATLYWYQQILGQGPKLLIQFQNNGVVDDSQLPKDRFSAERLKGVDSTLKIQPAKLEDSAVYLCASSLGSGENYGYTFGSGTRLTVV.